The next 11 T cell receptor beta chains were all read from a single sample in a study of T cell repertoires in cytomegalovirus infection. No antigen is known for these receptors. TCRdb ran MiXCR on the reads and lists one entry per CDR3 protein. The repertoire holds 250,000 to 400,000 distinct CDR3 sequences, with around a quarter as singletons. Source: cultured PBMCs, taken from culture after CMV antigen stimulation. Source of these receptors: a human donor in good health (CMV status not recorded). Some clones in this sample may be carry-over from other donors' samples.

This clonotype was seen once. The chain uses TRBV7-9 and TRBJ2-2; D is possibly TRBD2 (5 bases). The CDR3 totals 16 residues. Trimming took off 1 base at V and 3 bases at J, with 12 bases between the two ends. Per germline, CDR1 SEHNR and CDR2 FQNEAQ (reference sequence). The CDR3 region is CASSLVLGTDTGELFF. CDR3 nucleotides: TGTGCCAGCAGCTTAGTACTAGGAACGGACACCGGGGAGCTGTTTTTT. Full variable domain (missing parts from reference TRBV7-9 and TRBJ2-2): DTGVSQNPRHKITKRGQNVTFRCDPISEHNRLYWYRQTLGQGPEFLTYFQNEAQLEKSRLLSDRFSAERPKGSFSTLEIQRTEQGDSAMYLCASSLVLGTDTGELFFGEGSRLTVL.

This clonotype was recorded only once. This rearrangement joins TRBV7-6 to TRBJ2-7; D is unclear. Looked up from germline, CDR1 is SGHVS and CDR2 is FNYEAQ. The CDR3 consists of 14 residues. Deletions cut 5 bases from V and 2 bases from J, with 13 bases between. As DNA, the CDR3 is TGTGCCAGCAGCCCTTTGGGAAGCCCCTACGAGCAGTACTTC. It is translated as CASSPLGSPYEQYF.

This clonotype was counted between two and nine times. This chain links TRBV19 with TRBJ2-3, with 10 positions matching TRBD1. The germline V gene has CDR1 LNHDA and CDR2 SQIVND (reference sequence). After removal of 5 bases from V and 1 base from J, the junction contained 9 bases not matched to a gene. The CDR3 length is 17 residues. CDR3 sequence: CASSPRQGASGTDTQYF. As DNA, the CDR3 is TGTGCCAGTAGTCCCAGACAGGGGGCGTCGGGCACAGATACGCAGTATTTT.

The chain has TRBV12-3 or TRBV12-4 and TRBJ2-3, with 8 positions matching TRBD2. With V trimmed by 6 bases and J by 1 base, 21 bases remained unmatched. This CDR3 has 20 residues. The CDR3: CASSPKPGLVVLRGTDTQYF. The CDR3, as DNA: TGTGCCAGCAGCCCAAAGCCGGGACTAGTAGTTCTTCGCGGCACAGATACGCAGTATTTT.

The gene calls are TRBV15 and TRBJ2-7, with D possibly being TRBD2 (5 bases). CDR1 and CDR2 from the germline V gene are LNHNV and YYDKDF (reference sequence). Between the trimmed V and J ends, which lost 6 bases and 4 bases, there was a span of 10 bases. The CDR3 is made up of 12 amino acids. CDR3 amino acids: CATSRTGYEQYF. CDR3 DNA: TGTGCCACCAGTCGGACTGGGTACGAGCAGTACTTC.

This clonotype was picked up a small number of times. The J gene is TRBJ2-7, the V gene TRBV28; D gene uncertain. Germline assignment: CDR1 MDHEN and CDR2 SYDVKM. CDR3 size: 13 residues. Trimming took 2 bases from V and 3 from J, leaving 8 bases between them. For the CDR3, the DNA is TGTGCCAGCAGTTTAAGGCCATACTACGAGCAGTACTTC. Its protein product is CASSLRPYYEQYF.

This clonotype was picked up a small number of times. The CDR3 DNA reads TGTGCCAGCAGCTTAGCTGGACAGTCCTCGAACACCGGGGAGCTGTTTTTT. This codes for CASSLAGQSSNTGELFF. The V gene is TRBV7-9, the J gene TRBJ2-2, with D perhaps TRBD1 (6 bases). Per germline, CDR1 SEHNR and CDR2 FQNEAQ (reference sequence). This CDR3 is 17 amino acids long. Deletions cut 0 bases from V and 0 bases from J, with 11 bases between.

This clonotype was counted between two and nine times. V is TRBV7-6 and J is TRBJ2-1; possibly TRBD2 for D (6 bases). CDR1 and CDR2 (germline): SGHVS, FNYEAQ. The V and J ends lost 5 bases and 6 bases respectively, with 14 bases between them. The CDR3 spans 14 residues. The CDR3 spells CASSAAGPLNEQFF. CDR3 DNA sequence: TGTGCCAGCAGCGCGGCGGGACCCCTCAATGAGCAGTTCTTC.

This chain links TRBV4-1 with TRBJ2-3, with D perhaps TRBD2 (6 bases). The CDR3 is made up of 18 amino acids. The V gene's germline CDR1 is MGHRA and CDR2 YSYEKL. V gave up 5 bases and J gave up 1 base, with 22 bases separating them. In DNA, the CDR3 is TGCGCCAGCAGCACTCCTCCGGGCCCCGGCGGGGGCACAGATACGCAGTATTTT. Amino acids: CASSTPPGPGGGTDTQYF.

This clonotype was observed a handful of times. CDR3 residues: CASSSRIAGTYEQYF. The CDR3 bases are TGTGCCAGCAGCTCCCGAATAGCGGGGACCTACGAGCAGTACTTC. The V and J genes are TRBV6-2 or TRBV6-3 and TRBJ2-7, with 8 nucleotides matching TRBD2. The germline V gene encodes CDR1 MNHEY and CDR2 SVGEGT. V gave up 6 bases and J gave up 2 bases; unmatched junction bases: 9. The length of the CDR3 is 15 residues.

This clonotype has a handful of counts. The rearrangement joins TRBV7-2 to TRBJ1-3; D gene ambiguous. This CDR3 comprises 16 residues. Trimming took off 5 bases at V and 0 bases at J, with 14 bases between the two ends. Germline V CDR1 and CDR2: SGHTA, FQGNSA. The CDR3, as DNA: TGTGCCAGCAGCCCCCTAGGGCCCGACTCTGGAAACACCATATATTTT. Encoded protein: CASSPLGPDSGNTIYF. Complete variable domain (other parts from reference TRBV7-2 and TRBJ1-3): GAGVSQSPSNKVTEKGKDVELRCDPISGHTALYWYRQSLGQGLEFLIYFQGNSAPDKSGLPSDRFSAERTGGSVSTLTIQRTQQEDSAVYLCASSPLGPDSGNTIYFGEGSWLTVV.